This is a list of T cell receptor beta chains from one sample in a study of blood T cell repertoires in COVID-19. Here immunoSEQ multiplex PCR was the method, and the copy in TCRdb shows in-frame clones only, minus some. The table lists tens of thousands of clones, 88% of them singletons. The sequenced material came from peripheral blood. These receptors all come from a man in his sixties with active COVID-19. CDR3s include the opening cysteine and the closing phenylalanine or tryptophan. Fields, in order: V gene, J gene, CDR3 protein.

>TRBV19|TRBJ2-3
CASSIEVGVTDTQYF
>TRBV6-6|TRBJ1-1
CASGEEMRWNTEAFF
>TRBV11-2|TRBJ1-6
CASSLTDSYNSPLHF
>TRBV7-2|TRBJ2-5
CASSEAGREAETQYF
>TRBV19|TRBJ2-7
CASSPRTSGYEQYF
>TRBV5-1|TRBJ2-7
CASSLWGGAGDEQYF
>TRBV4-2|TRBJ2-3
CASSITTGITDTQYF
>TRBV19|TRBJ1-5
CASSMREILYSNQPQHF
>TRBV5-6|TRBJ1-1
CASSLGGTGFFDTEAFF
>TRBV6-6|TRBJ2-2
CASRLAGGRGGELFF
>TRBV2|TRBJ2-5
CASILGGRARETQYF
>TRBV7-3|TRBJ2-1
CASTAGGAGLNNEQFF
>TRBV11-2|TRBJ2-7
CASSYGGVLSYEQYF
>TRBV7-3|TRBJ2-5
CASSAASGTQYF
>TRBV10-3|TRBJ1-6
CAIRQDSSYNSPLHF
>TRBV7-8|TRBJ1-3
CASSTRTALSGNTIYF
>TRBV7-9|TRBJ2-1
CASSLKLGAGNEQFF
>TRBV28|TRBJ2-3
CASSLEGFGTDTQYF
>TRBV7-3|TRBJ2-2
CASSFASQGTGELFF
>TRBV7-8|TRBJ2-7
CASSPDRFKPYEQYF
>TRBV19|TRBJ2-5
CASSIKAAGLAGQETQYF
>TRBV6-2/TRBV6-3|TRBJ2-7
CASSRRGGNEQYF
>TRBV12-3/TRBV12-4|TRBJ1-2
CASTRIRGSYTF
>TRBV10-3|TRBJ1-2
CAISVGGAFNYGYTF
>TRBV27|TRBJ2-7
CASSPDSNSYEQYF
>TRBV5-4|TRBJ2-1
CASEGTSDNEQFF
>TRBV7-3|TRBJ2-3
CASSSGPVTDTQYF
>TRBV19|TRBJ2-1
CASSNAGSDYNEQFF
>TRBV7-7|TRBJ1-4
CASSPDRGEKLFF
>TRBV3-1/TRBV3-2|TRBJ1-1
CASSSIDRPFF
>TRBV6-5|TRBJ1-1
CASSSGTGRGTEAFF
>TRBV11-2|TRBJ2-5
CASSLDSWGGTQYF
>TRBV7-2|TRBJ2-7
CASSLVAGVSYEQYF
>TRBV27|TRBJ2-1
CASSFIAGSYNEQFF
>TRBV9|TRBJ2-5
CASSLVSGIRETQYF
>TRBV19|TRBJ1-5
CASSRQENQPQHF
>TRBV12-3/TRBV12-4|TRBJ2-3
CASSPGTDTQYF
>TRBV2|TRBJ2-7
CASSDQGLVEQYF
>TRBV18|TRBJ2-5
CASSWSEQKETQYF
>TRBV19|TRBJ1-1
CASRMAGNTEAFF
>TRBV18|TRBJ1-2
CASSLTADRSSYGYTF
>TRBV6-4|TRBJ2-1
CASSRLAGGYNEQFF
>TRBV13|TRBJ2-4
CASSLRTPDGAKNIQYF
>TRBV11-2|TRBJ2-1
CASSFISGRAYNEQFF
>TRBV9|TRBJ2-3
CASSSGADTQYF
>TRBV4-1|TRBJ2-1
CASSPEKGLAAFPNSYNEQFF
>TRBV10-3|TRBJ2-5
CAISAKLQGAEETQYF
>TRBV4-2|TRBJ2-6
CASSPPPGGHGANVLTF
>TRBV19|TRBJ1-5
CASQYRGRVNQPQHF
>TRBV7-9|TRBJ1-1
CASSSPGDRVRAFF
>TRBV7-2|TRBJ2-7
CASSLFGGMGEQYF
>TRBV7-3|TRBJ2-1
CASSSNALAGGHNEQFF
>TRBV30|TRBJ1-2
CAWGTGNYGYTF
>TRBV27|TRBJ2-3
CASSLSYEGGATDTQYF
>TRBV6-5|TRBJ2-2
CARGGGNTGELFF
>TRBV19|TRBJ2-1
CASSIQILAGLNEQFF
>TRBV19|TRBJ1-1
CASSRRGNTEAFF
>TRBV11-2|TRBJ2-5
CASSRGGLAETQYF
>TRBV2|TRBJ1-1
CASAFGRENTEAFF